The next 29 T cell receptor beta chains were all read from a single sample in a study of blood T cell repertoires in COVID-19. Using immunoSEQ multiplex PCR, the repertoire was profiled, and TCRdb retains in-frame clones only, with some absent. The repertoire holds roughly 270,000 clones, with approximately 85% as singletons. Specimen: peripheral blood. These receptors originate from a man in his fifties or sixties with active or convalescent COVID-19.

The chain carries TRBV21-1 and TRBJ2-7; the table's D gene call, TRBD2, was not cross checked with the DNA. TRBV21-1 is tagged as a pseudogene. This CDR3 is 16 amino acids long. CDR3 residues: CASSLLGDGSAYEQYF. CDR3 sequence (DNA): TGTGCCAGCAGCCTCCTTGGGGACGGGAGCGCCTACGAGCAGTACTTC.

This clone was counted a single time. V usage is TRBV7-8 and J usage is TRBJ2-5; 9 bases align to TRBD2. This CDR3 has 17 amino acids. Germline V gene sequence: CDR1 SGHVS, CDR2 FQNEAQ. Trimming took 2 bases from V and 5 from J; bases not matched to a gene: 12. CDR3 in DNA: TGTGCCAGCAGCTTATCCCTGGGGCTAGCGGGAACGGAGACCCAGTACTTC. Translated: CASSLSLGLAGTETQYF.

The V call is TRBV29-1, the J call TRBJ2-7; weak D call: TRBD1 (5 bases). V was trimmed by 5 bases and J by 2 bases, leaving 7 bases between them. Germline V gene lookup returns CDR1 SQVTM and CDR2 ANQGSEA. This CDR3 region has 11 residues. CDR3 in DNA: TGCAGCGTTTCCAGGGCCTACGAGCAGTACTTC. Protein: CSVSRAYEQYF.

This chain joins TRBV7-3 and TRBJ2-2; D gene unclear. Trimming shortened V by 2 bases and J by 6 bases, and 10 bases separated the two germline ends. The CDR3 length is 14 residues. CDR1 SGHTA and CDR2 FQGTGA come from the germline V gene. CDR3 in amino acids: CASSLGPPAGELFF. For the CDR3, the DNA is TGTGCCAGCAGCTTAGGCCCACCCGCCGGGGAGCTGTTTTTT. Full variable domain (rest looked up from reference TRBV7-3 and TRBJ2-2): GAGVSQTPSNKVTEKGKYVELRCDPISGHTALYWYRQSLGQGPEFLIYFQGTGAADDSGLPNDRFFAVRPEGSVSTLKIQRTERGDSAVYLCASSLGPPAGELFFGEGSRLTVL.

This chain links TRBV18 with TRBJ2-1; 9 positions match TRBD1. V lost 5 bases, J lost 9 bases, and 11 bases stayed unmatched. This CDR3 is built from 15 residues. Germline CDR1 KGHSH, CDR2 LQKENI. The CDR3 region is CASSSGQGLWGEQFF. The CDR3 nucleotides read TGTGCCAGCTCAAGCGGACAGGGGTTATGGGGTGAGCAGTTCTTC. The full variable domain, with the rest looked up from reference TRBV18 and TRBJ2-1, is NAGVMQNPRHLVRRRGQEARLRCSPMKGHSHVYWYRQLPEEGLKFMVYLQKENIIDESGMPKERFSAEFPKEGPSILRIQQVVRGDSAAYFCASSSGQGLWGEQFFGPGTRLTVL.

This clone was observed once. The chain employs TRBV21-1 and TRBJ1-1; the D segment call TRBD1 is taken from the table without a DNA check. TRBV21-1 constitutes a pseudogene. CDR3 length: 15 amino acids. The CDR3 reads CASSKKGTGIPEAFF. In nucleotides, the CDR3 is TGTGCCAGCAGCAAAAAGGGGACAGGGATTCCTGAAGCTTTCTTT.

The J gene is TRBJ2-3, the V gene TRBV7-8; 8 bases match TRBD1. This CDR3 has 17 residues. The germline CDR1 and CDR2 sequences are SGHVS and FQNEAQ. J gave up 3 bases and V 5 bases, and 13 bases lay outside the gene matches. The CDR3 DNA reads TGTGCCAGCAGCCTCCCCCTAAACACAGGGGGGACAGATACGCAGTATTTT. It is translated as CASSLPLNTGGTDTQYF.

The chain is built from TRBV18 and TRBJ1-6; no reliable D call. The ends were cut back, 5 bases at V and 6 bases at J, with 11 bases in the middle. This CDR3 is 14 amino acids long. Germline V gene sequence: CDR1 KGHSH, CDR2 LQKENI. The CDR3 region is CASSTTEGNSPLHF. CDR3 nucleotide sequence: TGTGCCAGCTCAACGACTGAGGGTAATTCACCCCTCCACTTT.

The J gene is TRBJ2-5, the V gene TRBV5-6; the match to TRBD1 covers 9 bases. Trimming cost V 1 base and J 5 bases; bases outside gene matches: 6. Germline V gene data show CDR1 as SGHDT and CDR2 as YYEEEE. The CDR3 has 15 amino acids. CDR3 nucleotides: TGTGCCAGCAGCTTGCCCCCTGGACAGGGGGAGACCCAGTACTTC. This gives the protein CASSLPPGQGETQYF.

This clone has only a few counts. The gene calls are TRBV5-5 and TRBJ1-2; D possibly corresponds to TRBD1 (5 bases). V was cut by 5 bases and J by 5 bases, with 19 bases left in between. The CDR3 has 15 residues. Germline CDR1 and CDR2: SGHKS and YYEKEE (reference sequence). The DNA for the CDR3 is TGTGCCAGCAGTTCGCTCCCTCAGGGATTGTATGGCTACACCTTC. As protein: CASSSLPQGLYGYTF.

The chain recombines TRBV12-5 with TRBJ2-1; D is perhaps TRBD2 (5 bases). The CDR3 covers 17 residues. Per the germline V gene, CDR1 is LGHNT and CDR2 is FRNRAP. The V and J ends lost 2 bases and 0 bases respectively, with 14 bases between them. The DNA for the CDR3 is TGTGCTAGTGGTTTGCCCCCTACTAGACCCTCCTACAATGAGCAGTTCTTC. This sequence encodes CASGLPPTRPSYNEQFF. The full variable domain, rest sourced from reference TRBV12-5 and TRBJ2-1, is DARVTQTPRHKVTEMGQEVTMRCQPILGHNTVFWYRQTMMQGLELLAYFRNRAPLDDSGMPKDRFSAEMPDATLATLKIQPSEPRDSAVYFCASGLPPTRPSYNEQFFGPGTRLTVL.

This chain connects TRBV5-1 to TRBJ2-5; TRBD1 is a possible D gene (5 bases). V lost 4 bases and J lost 7, with 17 bases in between. Germline V gene sequence: CDR1 SGHRS, CDR2 YFSETQ. There are 14 residues in the CDR3. Written as DNA, the CDR3 is TGCGCCAGCAGCCCCATGGCCGGCCAGGGGACCCAGTACTTC. Its protein is CASSPMAGQGTQYF.

The chain employs TRBV6-5 and TRBJ1-2; tentatively, D is TRBD1 (5 bases). V dropped 2 bases and J dropped 5 bases, with 15 bases sitting between them. Germline values: CDR1 MNHEY, CDR2 SVGAGI. CDR3 length: 15 residues. CDR3 sequence: CASSYGAREGYGYTF. CDR3 nucleotide sequence: TGTGCCAGCAGTTACGGGGCCCGGGAGGGGTATGGCTACACCTTC.

CDR3 region: CASSLVNSRQGSNQPQHF. The CDR3 bases are TGTGCCAGCAGCTTAGTTAATTCTAGGCAGGGGAGCAATCAGCCCCAGCATTTT. The genes are TRBV7-9 and TRBJ1-5; tentative D call: TRBD1 (6 bases). The ends were cut back, 1 base at V and 1 base at J, with 17 bases in the middle. Looked up from germline, CDR1 is SEHNR and CDR2 is FQNEAQ (reference sequence). The CDR3 sequence is 18 residues long.

The chain joins TRBV19 to TRBJ2-1, with D tentatively TRBD2 (5 bases). Germline CDR1 is LNHDA and CDR2 is SQIVND (reference sequence). This CDR3 contains 14 residues. Deletions cut 8 bases from V and 5 bases from J, with 16 bases between. CDR3 amino acids: CASRSYGIDNEQFF. For the CDR3, the DNA is TGTGCCAGTCGGTCGTACGGGATCGACAATGAGCAGTTCTTC.

This chain joins TRBV18 and TRBJ1-1; D is perhaps TRBD1 (5 bases). Germline V gives CDR1 KGHSH, CDR2 LQKENI. The V and J ends lost 3 bases and 5 bases respectively, with 10 bases between them. CDR3 length equals 13 residues. CDR3 protein: CASSPPGRTEAFF. The CDR3 DNA sequence: TGTGCCAGCTCACCCCCAGGGAGGACTGAAGCTTTCTTT.

The chain has TRBV15 and TRBJ2-7, with 13 bases that match TRBD2. The germline CDR1 and CDR2 sequences are LNHNV and YYDKDF (reference sequence). This CDR3 comprises 13 residues. Trimming took 1 base from V and 9 from J; bases not matched to a gene: 0. In DNA form, the CDR3 reads TGTGCCACCAGCAGAGGACTAGCGGGAGGGCAGTACTTC. It encodes CATSRGLAGGQYF.

This clone was detected only once. This chain links TRBV5-1 with TRBJ2-1; 8 positions match TRBD2. The CDR3 consists of 15 residues. Germline V gene lookup returns CDR1 SGHRS and CDR2 YFSETQ. The V gene end was trimmed by 4 bases and the J gene end by 0 bases; junction bases not matched to a gene: 3. CDR3 coding DNA: TGCGCCAGCAGCCAAACTAGCGGCTCCTACAATGAGCAGTTCTTC. Its protein is CASSQTSGSYNEQFF.

V gene TRBV3-1 (or the pseudogene TRBV3-2) combines with J gene TRBJ2-7, with a weak D call TRBD1 (5 bases). From germline, CDR1 is LGHDT and CDR2 YNNKEL (reference sequence). The CDR3 spans 15 residues. Between the trimmed V and J ends, which lost 1 base and 2 bases, there was a span of 12 bases. CDR3 amino acids: CASSQAGKGAYEQYF. The CDR3 nucleotides read TGTGCCAGCAGCCAAGCGGGTAAAGGGGCCTACGAGCAGTACTTC.

This clone was detected only a few times. The J gene is TRBJ1-2, the V gene TRBV2; D is perhaps TRBD1 (5 bases). The CDR3 runs to 14 residues. Looked up from germline, CDR1 is SNHLY and CDR2 is FYNNEI. V lost 4 bases and J 4 bases, leaving 13 bases between the germline ends. CDR3 DNA: TGTGCCAGCAGTGTCAGGGTTTCTGGCTATGGCTACACCTTC. It codes for CASSVRVSGYGYTF.

This chain uses TRBV3-1 (or the pseudogene TRBV3-2) with TRBJ1-2; 8 nucleotides line up with TRBD1. Germline values: CDR1 LGHDT, CDR2 YNNKEL (reference sequence). V lost 1 base, J lost 0 bases, and 7 bases stayed unmatched. The CDR3 has 17 amino acids. The CDR3 here is CASSQVLTGGANYGYTF. As DNA, the CDR3 is TGTGCCAGCAGCCAAGTTTTAACAGGGGGAGCTAACTATGGCTACACCTTC.

This chain joins TRBV15 and TRBJ2-3; TRBD2 matches at 10 bases. There are 15 residues in the CDR3. J gave up 4 bases and V 5 bases, and 6 bases lay outside the gene matches. CDR1 and CDR2 from the germline V gene are LNHNV and YYDKDF (reference sequence). CDR3: CATSLRSGGADTQYF. CDR3 DNA sequence: TGTGCCACCAGCTTACGAAGCGGGGGGGCAGATACGCAGTATTTT.

The chain combines TRBV6-4 with TRBJ1-6, with D unresolved. The CDR3 totals 13 residues. The V and J ends lost 4 bases and 6 bases respectively, with 7 bases between them. The V gene's germline CDR1 is MRHNA and CDR2 SNTAGT. This chain's CDR3 is CASSVQPNSPLHF. The CDR3 DNA reads as TGTGCCAGCAGTGTACAGCCTAATTCACCCCTCCACTTT.

The chain has TRBV3-1 (or the pseudogene TRBV3-2) and TRBJ2-5, with 7 bases lining up with TRBD1. The CDR3 is made up of 13 amino acids. After removal of 7 bases from V and 2 bases from J, the junction contained 4 bases not matched to a gene. Germline V lookup: CDR1 LGHDT, CDR2 YNNKEL (reference sequence). The CDR3: CASTWDSQETQYF. The CDR3 DNA is TGTGCCAGCACCTGGGACAGTCAAGAGACCCAGTACTTC.

The chain has TRBV6-5 and TRBJ2-7, with 9 bases aligning to TRBD2. The CDR3 extends over 15 amino acids. J gave up 3 bases and V 7 bases, and 10 bases lay outside the gene matches. The germline gives CDR1 MNHEY, CDR2 SVGAGI. CDR3 amino acids: CASIKSGGRGYEQYF. The CDR3 nucleotides are TGTGCCAGCATTAAATCGGGCGGGAGGGGCTACGAGCAGTACTTC.

This clone occurred once. The chain recombines TRBV28 with TRBJ1-1; 7 bases agree with TRBD1. CDR1 MDHEN and CDR2 SYDVKM come from the germline V gene. This CDR3 has 18 residues. Germline trimming cut 4 bases from V and 0 bases from J; bases unmatched to any gene: 14. The DNA for the CDR3 is TGTGCCAGCAGTTGGCTCCGACAGGGCCCCCTTATGAACACTGAAGCTTTCTTT. Residues: CASSWLRQGPLMNTEAFF.

The V and J genes are TRBV29-1 and TRBJ1-2; a possible D gene is TRBD1 (6 bases). In germline, CDR1 is SQVTM, CDR2 ANQGSEA. The CDR3 loop spans 12 amino acids. V lost 5 bases, J lost 2 bases, and 9 bases lay in between. CDR3 DNA sequence: TGCAGCGTTCCGACAGGCAACTATGGCTACACCTTC. Amino acids: CSVPTGNYGYTF.

Concerning this clone: One end of the junction varies from germline; a read error may be responsible. The rearrangement links TRBV2 to TRBJ1-2; maybe TRBD1 (6 bases). This CDR3 has 13 amino acids. Germline V gene lookup returns CDR1 SNHLY and CDR2 FYNNEI. CDR3 amino acids: CASSYRQTGASIF. The CDR3, as DNA: TGTGCCAGCAGCTACCGACAGACAGGCGCCTCGATCTTC.

V is TRBV18 and J is TRBJ1-2; D unresolved. The germline V gene has CDR1 KGHSH and CDR2 LQKENI. The CDR3 totals 13 residues. V lost 3 bases and J lost 1, with 6 bases in between. The CDR3 DNA follows: TGTGCCAGCTCACCGACACTTAACTATGGCTACACCTTC. This codes for CASSPTLNYGYTF.